This is a list of T cell receptor beta chains from one sample in a study of blood T cell repertoires in COVID-19. TCRdb's copy holds only in-frame clones and misses some; the assay was immunoSEQ multiplex PCR. The sample includes around 160,000 clones, roughly 87% seen only once; the top ten take about 4.1%. The source material was PBMCs or T cells enriched from blood (not recorded which). These receptors all stem from a woman aged 40 to 55 who had been exposed to COVID-19. The CDR3 runs from the conserved cysteine through the conserved F or W. Fields, in order: J gene, clone size, V gene, D gene, CDR3 protein, CDR3 DNA. The D gene is left open where the match is weak. For some rows the clone size is stated as once, few or many, or as a class when expanded; others skip it.

J: TRBJ2-2; size: -; V: TRBV27; D: -; CDR3: CASSLRWYTGELFF; DNA: TGTGCCAGCAGTTTACGGTGGTACACCGGGGAGCTGTTTTTT
J: TRBJ1-2; size: -; V: TRBV6-4; D: TRBD1; CDR3: CASSRATGGSNGYTF; DNA: TGTGCCAGCAGTCGAGCTACAGGGGGATCTAATGGCTACACCTTC
J: TRBJ1-4; size: -; V: TRBV6-5; D: TRBD1; CDR3: CASRGGQGRGKLFF; DNA: TGTGCCAGCAGAGGGGGACAGGGACGGGGAAAACTGTTTTTT
J: TRBJ2-5; size: -; V: TRBV11-2; D: TRBD2; CDR3: CASSLITSGIQETQYF; DNA: TGTGCCAGCAGCTTAATCACTAGCGGGATACAAGAGACCCAGTACTTC
J: TRBJ2-1; size: -; V: TRBV10-2; D: TRBD2; CDR3: CASSSLGLAGGNYNEQFF; DNA: TGCGCCAGCAGTTCCCTAGGACTAGCGGGAGGGAACTACAATGAGCAGTTCTTC
J: TRBJ2-1; size: -; V: TRBV6-5; D: -; CDR3: CASRPGQTPGGFF; DNA: TGTGCCAGCAGACCCGGACAGACCCCGGGTGGGTTCTTC
J: TRBJ2-3; size: -; V: TRBV29-1; D: TRBD2; CDR3: CSVARPTSGRGGGTDTQYF; DNA: TGCAGCGTCGCCCGCCCGACTAGCGGGAGAGGGGGGGGCACAGATACGCAGTATTTT
J: TRBJ2-1; size: once; V: TRBV27; D: -; CDR3: CASRAASGLYNEQFF; DNA: TGTGCCAGCAGGGCAGCCTCAGGACTCTACAATGAGCAGTTCTTC
J: TRBJ1-5; size: -; V: TRBV19; D: -; CDR3: CASSPARASQDQPQHF; DNA: TGTGCCAGTAGTCCCGCCAGGGCCAGCCAGGATCAGCCCCAGCATTTT
J: TRBJ1-3; size: -; V: TRBV5-4; D: TRBD1; CDR3: CASSSGQAGNTIYF; DNA: TGTGCCAGCAGCTCCGGACAGGCTGGAAACACCATATATTTT
J: TRBJ2-1; size: -; V: TRBV15; D: -; CDR3: CATSTRYNEQFF; DNA: TGTGCCACCAGCACCCGCTACAATGAGCAGTTCTTC
J: TRBJ1-5; size: -; V: TRBV6-1; D: -; CDR3: CASSDQYSNQPQHF; DNA: TGTGCCAGCAGTGATCAGTATAGCAATCAGCCCCAGCATTTT
J: TRBJ1-6; size: -; V: TRBV9; D: TRBD1; CDR3: CASSRGTANNSPLHF; DNA: TGTGCCAGCAGCAGAGGGACAGCCAATAATTCACCCCTCCACTTT
J: TRBJ1-2; size: few; V: TRBV11-2; D: -; CDR3: CASSLDPGANYGYTF; DNA: TGTGCCAGCAGCTTAGATCCAGGGGCTAACTATGGCTACACCTTC
J: TRBJ1-2; size: -; V: TRBV19; D: TRBD1; CDR3: CASMGQGISSGGYTF; DNA: TGTGCCAGTATGGGACAGGGGATATCCTCCGGTGGCTACACCTTC
J: TRBJ1-4; size: -; V: TRBV28; D: -; CDR3: CASSLNFVGRGRSATNEKLFF; DNA: TGTGCCAGCAGTTTAAATTTCGTGGGCAGGGGTAGGTCCGCAACTAATGAAAAACTGTTTTTT
J: TRBJ1-2; size: -; V: TRBV2; D: TRBD1; CDR3: CAGSTGGVGGGYTF; DNA: TGTGCCGGATCCACAGGGGGAGTAGGGGGTGGCTACACCTTC
J: TRBJ1-4; size: -; V: TRBV7-9; D: -; CDR3: CASSLREDEKLFF; DNA: TGTGCCAGCAGCCTCCGGGAGGATGAAAAACTGTTTTTT
J: TRBJ1-2; size: -; V: TRBV5-1; D: -; CDR3: CASSLSSNYGYTF; DNA: TGCGCCAGCAGCTTGTCATCCAACTATGGCTACACCTTC
J: TRBJ1-1; size: -; V: TRBV6-2/TRBV6-3; D: TRBD1; CDR3: CASSFSRDRAWNTEAFF; DNA: TGTGCCAGCAGCTTCTCCCGGGACAGGGCTTGGAACACTGAAGCTTTCTTT
J: TRBJ1-2; size: many; V: TRBV6-2/TRBV6-3; D: -; CDR3: CASSSLTGIYGYTF; DNA: TGTGCCAGCAGCTCCCTTACAGGGATCTATGGCTACACCTTC
J: TRBJ2-7; size: -; V: TRBV20-1; D: -; CDR3: CSASTSNLHEQYF; DNA: TGCAGTGCTAGTACTAGCAATCTCCACGAGCAGTACTTC
J: TRBJ2-3; size: -; V: TRBV3-1/TRBV3-2; D: -; CDR3: CASSDPRADTQYF; DNA: TGTGCCAGCAGCGACCCCCGGGCAGATACGCAGTATTTT
J: TRBJ2-1; size: -; V: TRBV15; D: TRBD1; CDR3: CATNQGQGYNEQFF; DNA: TGTGCCACCAACCAGGGACAGGGCTACAATGAGCAGTTCTTC
J: TRBJ1-1; size: -; V: TRBV25-1; D: -; CDR3: CASSQAHEAFF; DNA: TGTGCCAGCAGCCAGGCGCATGAAGCTTTCTTT
J: TRBJ2-3; size: -; V: TRBV11-2; D: -; CDR3: CASSPWRGRTDTQYF; DNA: TGTGCCAGCAGCCCATGGAGGGGACGGACAGATACGCAGTATTTT
J: TRBJ1-5; size: -; V: TRBV6-1; D: TRBD1; CDR3: CASSEGQGWQPQHF; DNA: TGTGCCAGCAGTGAAGGACAGGGTTGGCAGCCCCAGCATTTT
J: TRBJ2-3; size: -; V: TRBV23-1; D: TRBD1; CDR3: CASSQGPGTVLSASTDTQYF; DNA: TGCGCCAGCAGTCAAGGCCCCGGGACAGTCCTTTCTGCGAGCACAGATACGCAGTATTTT
J: TRBJ2-3; size: -; V: TRBV6-2/TRBV6-3; D: TRBD2; CDR3: CASSYAAGGLPTDTQYF; DNA: TGTGCCAGCAGTTACGCTGCGGGAGGGCTTCCCACAGATACGCAGTATTTT
J: TRBJ1-3; size: -; V: TRBV3-1/TRBV3-2; D: TRBD1; CDR3: CASSQGLRGLGNTIYF; DNA: TGTGCCAGCAGCCAAGGTCTCAGGGGGCTTGGAAACACCATATATTTT
J: TRBJ1-2; size: -; V: TRBV24-1; D: TRBD1; CDR3: CATSLSGQGRNYGYTF; DNA: TGTGCCACCAGTCTAAGCGGACAGGGCCGAAACTATGGCTACACCTTC
J: TRBJ2-1; size: -; V: TRBV10-1; D: -; CDR3: CASSENFLGSYNEQFF; DNA: TGCGCCAGCAGTGAAAACTTCCTAGGCTCCTACAATGAGCAGTTCTTC
J: TRBJ2-2; size: -; V: TRBV2; D: -; CDR3: CASSVTRNTGELFF; DNA: TGTGCCAGCAGTGTTACACGGAACACCGGGGAGCTGTTTTTT
J: TRBJ2-2; size: -; V: TRBV11-2; D: TRBD2; CDR3: CASSLAGGNTGELFF; DNA: TGTGCCAGCAGCTTAGCGGGGGGGAACACCGGGGAGCTGTTTTTT
J: TRBJ2-3; size: -; V: TRBV20-1; D: -; CDR3: CSAIRGDTQYF; DNA: TGCAGTGCAATCCGAGGAGATACGCAGTATTTT
J: TRBJ2-1; size: -; V: TRBV11-2; D: TRBD2; CDR3: CASSLRAGGRYNEQFF; DNA: TGTGCCAGCAGCTTAAGGGCGGGGGGGCGGTATAATGAGCAGTTCTTC
J: TRBJ2-1; size: -; V: TRBV7-6; D: -; CDR3: CASSPYGDSYNEQFF; DNA: TGTGCCAGCAGCCCATACGGGGATTCCTACAATGAGCAGTTCTTC
J: TRBJ1-2; size: -; V: TRBV3-1/TRBV3-2; D: -; CDR3: CASSQDSTGRGGYTF; DNA: TGTGCCAGCAGCCAAGATAGTACAGGGCGAGGTGGCTACACCTTC
J: TRBJ2-3; size: once; V: TRBV7-9; D: -; CDR3: CASSRGSADTQYF; DNA: TGTGCCAGCAGCCGAGGCTCGGCAGATACGCAGTATTTT